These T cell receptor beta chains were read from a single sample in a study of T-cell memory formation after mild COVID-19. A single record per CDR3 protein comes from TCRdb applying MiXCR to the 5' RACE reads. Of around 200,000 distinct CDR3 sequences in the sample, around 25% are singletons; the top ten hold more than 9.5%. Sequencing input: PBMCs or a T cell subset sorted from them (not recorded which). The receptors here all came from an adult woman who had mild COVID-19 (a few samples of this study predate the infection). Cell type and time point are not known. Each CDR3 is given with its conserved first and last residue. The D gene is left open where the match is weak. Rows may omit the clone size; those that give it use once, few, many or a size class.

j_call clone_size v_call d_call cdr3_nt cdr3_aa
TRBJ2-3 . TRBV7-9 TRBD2 TGTGCCAGCAGGGCCCCCGGCGGGGGAGTCACAGATACGCAGTATTTT CASRAPGGGVTDTQYF
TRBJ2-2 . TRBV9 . TGTGCCAGCAGCGTAGAGGGGCAGGGGATGGAGACCGGGGAGCTGTTTTTT CASSVEGQGMETGELFF
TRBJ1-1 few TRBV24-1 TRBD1 TGTGCCACCAGTGATATCCAACCTGCCGGGACAGGAGCGAACACTGAAGCTTTCTTT CATSDIQPAGTGANTEAFF
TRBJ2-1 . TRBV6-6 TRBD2 TGTGCCAGCAGTACGGGGGGTGAGCAGTTCTTC CASSTGGEQFF
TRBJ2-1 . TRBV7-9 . TGTGCCAGCAGCTCTGGCTATAGATACAATGAGCAGTTCTTC CASSSGYRYNEQFF
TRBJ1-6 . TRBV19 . TGTGCCAGTAGTACCTCGGGTTGGAGCTCCTATAATTCACCCCTCCACTTT CASSTSGWSSYNSPLHF
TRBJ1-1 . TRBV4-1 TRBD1 TGCGCCAGCAGCCCTCCGGGACAGGGAGTTACTGAAGCTTTCTTT CASSPPGQGVTEAFF
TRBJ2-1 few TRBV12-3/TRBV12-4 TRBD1 TGTGCCAGCAGTTTAGCTCTAGGACAGGGTATGGGCAATGAGCAGTTCTTC CASSLALGQGMGNEQFF
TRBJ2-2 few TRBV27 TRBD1 TGTGCCAGCAGTCCGGACAGGGCGGGCGGGGAGCTGTTTTTT CASSPDRAGGELFF
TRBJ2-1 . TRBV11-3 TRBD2 TGTGCCAGCAGCTCAGGAGTAGCGGGAAATTATGAGCAGTTCTTC CASSSGVAGNYEQFF
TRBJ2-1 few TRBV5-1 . TGCGCCAGCAGCTTTGTATGGCGGGACAATGAGCAGTTCTTC CASSFVWRDNEQFF
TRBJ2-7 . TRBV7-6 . TGTGCCAGCAGCTATTCGGAGGCCTACGAGCAGTACTTC CASSYSEAYEQYF
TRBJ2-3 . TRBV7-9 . TGTGCCAGCAGCTTAGCCCCTTCTGGGGCAGATACGCAGTATTTT CASSLAPSGADTQYF
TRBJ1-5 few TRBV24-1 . TGTGCCACCAGTCTGGTCGGCAATCAGCCCCAGCATTTT CATSLVGNQPQHF
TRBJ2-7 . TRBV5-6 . TGTGCCAGCAGCCCCTCCTGGACAGATGTAACCTACGAGCAGTACTTC CASSPSWTDVTYEQYF
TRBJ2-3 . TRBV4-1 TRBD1 TGCGCGAGCAAAGGGACAGTAGACACAGATACGCAGTATTTT CASKGTVDTDTQYF
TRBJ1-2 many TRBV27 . TGTGCCAGCAGTTTATCAGGGGACTATGGCTACACCTTC CASSLSGDYGYTF
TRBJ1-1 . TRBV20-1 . TGCAGTGCTGGGTTGGTGGCAGTGAACACTGAAGCTTTCTTT CSAGLVAVNTEAFF
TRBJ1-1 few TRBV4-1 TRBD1 TGCGCCAGCAGCCAAGATATTGGACAGGGGAGAGCTGAAGCTTTCTTT CASSQDIGQGRAEAFF
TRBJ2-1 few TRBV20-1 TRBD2 TGCAGTGCTAGTTGGGTAGCGGGGGGGCGCAATGAGCAGTTCTTC CSASWVAGGRNEQFF
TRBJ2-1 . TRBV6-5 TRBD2 TGTGCCAGCAGTTATAGACTAGCTGATATAGATGAGCAGTTCTTC CASSYRLADIDEQFF
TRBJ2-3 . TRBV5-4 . TGTGCCAGCAGCATCGGACGGGGAAGCACAGATACGCAGTATTTT CASSIGRGSTDTQYF
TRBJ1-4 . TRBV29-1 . TGCAGCGTAGGGACGGATGAAAAACTGTTTTTT CSVGTDEKLFF
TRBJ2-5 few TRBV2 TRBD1 TGTGCCAGCAGTCCTTCCCGGAGGGAGTCGAGGATTGACAGGGGGCGTGAGACCCAGTACTTC CASSPSRRESRIDRGRETQYF
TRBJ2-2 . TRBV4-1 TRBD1 TGCGCCAGTGAATCCGAGACAGGGGGCTTAACCGGGGAGCTGTTTTTT CASESETGGLTGELFF
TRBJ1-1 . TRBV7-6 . TGTGCCAGCAGCTTAGCTTTTAGGGCAGCTAGAGGCGACACTGAAGCTTTCTTT CASSLAFRAARGDTEAFF